What follows are 5 T cell receptor beta chains derived from one specimen sequenced in a study of T cells in Graves' hyperthyroidism and ophthalmopathy. TCR beta CDR3 region amplification was performed from RNA transcripts. First-round RT-PCR with HTBI primers amplified the TCR CDR3 region. Using its own MiXCR run on the multiplex PCR reads, TCRdb lists one record per CDR3 protein. The data show under 450,000 distinct CDR3 sequences, about 14% seen once. The sequenced material came from blood. The source is a man aged 25-45 years with Graves' hyperthyroidism that later progressed to Graves' ophthalmopathy.

This clonotype was recorded a few times. The chain employs TRBV5-1 and TRBJ2-4, with TRBD1 matching over 9 bases. CDR3 size: 14 residues. Looked up from germline, CDR1 is SGHRS and CDR2 is YFSETQ. V was clipped by 2 bases and J by 7 bases; unmatched bases: 4. The CDR3 protein is CASSFRDRANIQYF. The DNA of the CDR3 is TGCGCCAGCAGCTTCCGGGACAGGGCGAACATTCAGTACTTC.

The genes are TRBV7-8 and TRBJ2-2; TRBD2 agrees at 7 bases. Germline V lookup: CDR1 SGHVS, CDR2 FQNEAQ. CDR3 length: 15 amino acids. After removal of 2 bases from V and 5 bases from J, the junction contained 5 bases not matched to a gene. CDR3 bases: TGTGCCAGCAGCTTAACGGGGGGAATTACCGGGGAGCTGTTTTTT. Amino acids: CASSLTGGITGELFF.

This clonotype was recorded many times. The chain is built from TRBV28 and TRBJ1-4; the D is unclear. V was pared by 6 bases and J by 8 bases, with 7 bases between. Germline V gives CDR1 MDHEN, CDR2 SYDVKM. CDR3 length: 11 amino acids. The CDR3 region has the DNA TGTGCCAGCAGCCGTGGGGAAAAACTGTTTTTT. It codes for CASSRGEKLFF.

The rearrangement uses TRBV20-1 and TRBJ2-3; 12 bases fit TRBD1. V lost 3 bases and J lost 1; bases outside the gene matches: 5. CDR1 and CDR2 from the germline V gene are DFQATT and SNEGSKA (reference sequence). This CDR3 contains 16 residues. The CDR3 protein is CSARGGTGGGTDTQYF. The CDR3 nucleotides are TGCAGTGCTAGGGGGGGGACAGGGGGCGGCACAGATACGCAGTATTTT.

The table lists this clonotype with a few counts. The chain recombines TRBV10-3 with TRBJ2-5; D is undetermined. The CDR3 covers 11 residues. Trimming took off 10 bases at V and 4 bases at J, with 10 bases between the two ends. The germline V gene has CDR1 ENHRY and CDR2 SYGVKD. CDR3 DNA sequence: TGTGCCAGTTCGTGGCGAGAGACCCAGTACTTC. It yields the protein CASSWRETQYF.